This T cell receptor (beta chain) was obtained from a study of T-cell memory formation after mild COVID-19. Study context: Clusters were largely donor specific.

5'RACE, which relied on constant-segment primers, yielded TCR alpha and TCR beta cDNA libraries carrying sample barcodes and UMIs. TCRdb reprocessed the 5' RACE reads via MiXCR and lists one record per CDR3 protein. The sample records roughly 560,000 distinct CDR3 sequences, roughly 20% being singletons. V gave up 5 bases and J gave up 5 bases, with 10 bases separating them. Per germline, CDR1 SGHVS and CDR2 FQNEAQ. This CDR3 is built from 14 residues. The study's findings and limits: Later expanders leaned CD4+, whereas clones that contracted between day 15 and 85 were balanced CD4/CD8.

In regard to this clonotype: Its target is not known.

This chain joins TRBV7-8 and TRBJ1-6, with D possibly matching TRBD1 (5 bases). The clonotype comes from an adult woman who had mild COVID-19 (a few samples of this study predate the infection). Cell type and time point are not known. Material: PBMCs or a T cell subset sorted from them (not recorded which). CDR3 protein: CASSGGGNNSPLHF. CDR3 DNA sequence: TGTGCCAGCAGCGGGGGGGGGAATAATTCACCCCTCCACTTT.